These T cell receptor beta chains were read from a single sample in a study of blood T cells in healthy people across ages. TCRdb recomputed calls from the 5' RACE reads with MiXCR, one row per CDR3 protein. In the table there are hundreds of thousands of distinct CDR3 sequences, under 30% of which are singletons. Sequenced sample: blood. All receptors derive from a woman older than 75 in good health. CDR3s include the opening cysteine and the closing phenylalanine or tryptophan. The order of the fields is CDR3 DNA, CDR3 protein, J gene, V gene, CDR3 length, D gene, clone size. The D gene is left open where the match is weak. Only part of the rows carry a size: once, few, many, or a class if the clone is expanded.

TGTGCCAGCAGCTTTTCCCCGGGACGGACGGGGGGTGAGCAGTTCTTC,CASSFSPGRTGGEQFF,TRBJ2-1,TRBV11-2,16,TRBD2,.
TGTGCCAGCAGCTACGACGGGCTGGGCGAGCAGTACTTC,CASSYDGLGEQYF,TRBJ2-7,TRBV7-2,13,.,few
TGTGCCAGCAGTTCGGGGCCGATCCTCCTCTCTGGGGCCAACGTCCTGACTTTC,CASSSGPILLSGANVLTF,TRBJ2-6,TRBV28,18,.,few
TGTGCCAGCAGCTTCGGGACAGGGGTATACAATGAGCAGTTCTTC,CASSFGTGVYNEQFF,TRBJ2-1,TRBV7-9,15,TRBD1,many
TGTGCCTGGAGTTTAGCGGGGGGCACAGATACGCAGTATTTT,CAWSLAGGTDTQYF,TRBJ2-3,TRBV30,14,TRBD2,.
TGCAGCGTTAAAGATAACCGGGGAAACGGCTACACCTTC,CSVKDNRGNGYTF,TRBJ1-2,TRBV29-1,13,.,once
TGCAGCGTTGACAGGTCCACAGATACGCAGTATTTT,CSVDRSTDTQYF,TRBJ2-3,TRBV29-1,12,.,many
TGCGCCAGCAGCTTGATTTTCGGTATTGAGCAGTTCTTC,CASSLIFGIEQFF,TRBJ2-1,TRBV5-1,13,.,.
TGTGCCAGCAGCGTAGTATCACAGGGCACAGATACGCAGTATTTT,CASSVVSQGTDTQYF,TRBJ2-3,TRBV9,15,.,many
TGTGCCAGCAGCCCCTTAACAGGGTTCCAAGAGACCCAGTACTTC,CASSPLTGFQETQYF,TRBJ2-5,TRBV7-2,15,.,many
TGCGCCAGCAGCTTAGGGACGGAATTAACCGGGGAGCTGTTTTTT,CASSLGTELTGELFF,TRBJ2-2,TRBV5-1,15,.,few
TGCGCCAGCAGTAACTCAGATACGCAGTATTTT,CASSNSDTQYF,TRBJ2-3,TRBV10-1,11,.,many
TGCAGTGCTAGTCCCGGGACTAGTTTTGTAGATACGCAGTATTTT,CSASPGTSFVDTQYF,TRBJ2-3,TRBV20-1,15,TRBD2,.
TGCAGTGCTAAAGGACGAGTCTACGAGCAGTACTTC,CSAKGRVYEQYF,TRBJ2-7,TRBV20-1,12,.,many
TGTGCCAGCAGCAAAGATCTAGGGTGGTGCAGGGGCCAAGAGACCCAGTACTTC,CASSKDLGWCRGQETQYF,TRBJ2-5,TRBV21-1,18,.,many
TGTGCCAGCAGCATTAAAGCCGGGGACAGGGACTCCTACGAGCAGTACTTC,CASSIKAGDRDSYEQYF,TRBJ2-7,TRBV21-1,17,.,many
TGCAGTGCTAGGTCCGCGGGGGACGGGCAGTACTTC,CSARSAGDGQYF,TRBJ2-7,TRBV20-1,12,TRBD2,.
TGTGCCAGCAGTTACGCCACGTCGACTAGCGGGGGGGGGGGTACGCAGTATTTT,CASSYATSTSGGGGTQYF,TRBJ2-3,TRBV6-5,18,TRBD2,few
TGCGCCAGCAGCACGGGGGGGACAGGGGGCGACGAGCAGTACTTC,CASSTGGTGGDEQYF,TRBJ2-7,TRBV5-1,15,TRBD1,.
TGTGCCAGCAGCGTAGGTTACAGGGCCTACAATGAGCAGTTCTTC,CASSVGYRAYNEQFF,TRBJ2-1,TRBV9,15,.,.
TGTGCCAGCAGCTTGCAGGGGGCCGGTTCTAGCACAGATACGCAGTATTTT,CASSLQGAGSSTDTQYF,TRBJ2-3,TRBV7-2,17,TRBD1,many
TGTGCCAGCAGCTTAGGGGGGGCGTTAGATACGCAGTATTTT,CASSLGGALDTQYF,TRBJ2-3,TRBV7-2,14,.,many
TGTGCCAGCAGTGAATATGGGCGGCGCACGATCGGGGAGCAGTTCTTC,CASSEYGRRTIGEQFF,TRBJ2-1,TRBV25-1,16,.,many
TGCGCCAGCAGCTTAACAGGGGGGGACACTGAAGCTTTCTTT,CASSLTGGDTEAFF,TRBJ1-1,TRBV5-1,14,TRBD1,.